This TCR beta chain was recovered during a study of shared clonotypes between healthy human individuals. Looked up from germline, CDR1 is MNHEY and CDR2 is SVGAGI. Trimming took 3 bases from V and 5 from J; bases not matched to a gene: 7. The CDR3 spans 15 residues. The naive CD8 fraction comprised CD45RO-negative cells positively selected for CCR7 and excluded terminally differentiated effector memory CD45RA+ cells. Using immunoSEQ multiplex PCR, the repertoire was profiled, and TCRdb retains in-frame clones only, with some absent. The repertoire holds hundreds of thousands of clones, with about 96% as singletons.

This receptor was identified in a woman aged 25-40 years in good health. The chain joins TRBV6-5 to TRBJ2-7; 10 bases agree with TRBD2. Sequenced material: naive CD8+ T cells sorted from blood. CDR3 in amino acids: CASSYGSSGRNEQYF. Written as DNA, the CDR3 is TGTGCCAGCAGTTATGGTTCTAGCGGGAGAAACGAGCAGTACTTC.